The 5 T cell receptor beta chains below come from one sample, sequenced in a study of blood T cells in healthy people across ages. The authors ran a second PCR of roughly 6 to 12 cycles using a sample-barcoded 5' primer and a J-beta primer mix. TCRdb re-called the 5' RACE reads through MiXCR, storing one row per CDR3 protein. The sample has 1.5 million to 2 million distinct CDR3 sequences, 30% to 40% seen once. The sequencing input was blood. The source is a woman in her twenties or thirties in good health.

The chain has TRBV12-3 or TRBV12-4 and TRBJ1-1; D is perhaps TRBD1 (6 bases). CDR3 size: 15 residues. V was shortened by 3 bases and J by 0 bases, with 11 bases between the two germline ends. The CDR3 nucleotides are TGTGCCAGCAGTTTCCAGGGGAGCATGAACACTGAAGCTTTCTTT. It encodes CASSFQGSMNTEAFF.

This clonotype has more than one count but fewer than ten. The gene calls are TRBV6-6 and TRBJ2-1; 9 nucleotides line up with TRBD2. Germline loops: CDR1 MNHNY, CDR2 SVGAGI (reference sequence). The CDR3 totals 16 residues. The V gene end was trimmed by 7 bases and the J gene end by 6 bases; junction bases not matched to a gene: 13. The CDR3 region has the DNA TGTGCCAGCACCCTACCGGCGGGGGGGGGTAGCAATGAGCAGTTCTTC. This codes for CASTLPAGGGSNEQFF.

V and J are TRBV10-3 and TRBJ1-5, with D uncertain. Deletions cut 9 bases from V and 4 bases from J, with 10 bases between. The germline V gene has CDR1 ENHRY and CDR2 SYGVKD. This CDR3 has 12 amino acids. The CDR3 loop is CAMRGSNQPQHF. DNA of the CDR3: TGTGCCATGCGCGGTAGTAATCAGCCCCAGCATTTT.

This clonotype was observed a handful of times. J is TRBJ2-6 and V is TRBV6-5, with a weak D call TRBD2 (5 bases). The CDR3 is made up of 17 amino acids. Germline-derived CDR1 and CDR2 are MNHEY and SVGAGI. Trimming pared 2 bases from V and 0 bases from J, leaving 11 bases between. The CDR3 DNA sequence: TGTGCCAGCAGTTACCTCGGGGTTAACTCTGGGGCCAACGTCCTGACTTTC. Translating gives CASSYLGVNSGANVLTF.

This chain uses TRBV12-3 or TRBV12-4 with TRBJ2-5; D is possibly TRBD2 (6 bases). The CDR3 has 15 amino acids. Trimming pared 1 base from V and 4 bases from J, leaving 13 bases between. CDR3 DNA: TGTGCCAGCAGTTTAGGGGCGGGATCTCCAGAGACCCAGTACTTC. Protein sequence: CASSLGAGSPETQYF.